What follows are 23 T cell receptor beta chains derived from one specimen sequenced in a study of Graves' ophthalmopathy and Graves' hyperthyroidism. RNA transcripts provided the template for amplifying TCR beta CDR3 regions. HTBI-primed RT-PCR formed the first round, and a multiplex PCR formed the second. TCRdb processed the multiplex PCR reads anew with MiXCR; each CDR3 protein has one entry. The table records roughly 500,000 distinct CDR3 sequences, around an eighth of them present only once. What was sequenced was blood. All receptors come from a woman aged 25 to 39 with Graves' ophthalmopathy.

This clonotype showed up many times. The chain carries TRBV7-3 and TRBJ2-2; 7 bases are a match to TRBD2. Unmatched junction bases numbered 1, after V lost 2 bases and J lost 1 base. The germline CDR1 and CDR2 sequences are SGHTA and FQGTGA. The CDR3 is 15 amino acids. In DNA form, the CDR3 reads TGTGCCAGCAGCTTAGGGGGGGTGAACACCGGGGAGCTGTTTTTT. This codes for CASSLGGVNTGELFF.

This clonotype has at least ten counts. The chain links TRBV13 to TRBJ2-7, with TRBD2 identical over 7 bases. The junction had 12 bases not matched to a gene; V was cut back by 0 bases and J by 4 bases. This CDR3 comprises 17 residues. Germline lookup yields CDR1 PRHDT and CDR2 FYEKMQ (reference sequence). The CDR3 bases are TGTGCCAGCAGCTTAGGTGTAGTGGCGGGAGTGTCTTACGAGCAGTACTTC. It specifies CASSLGVVAGVSYEQYF.

At least ten counts were recorded for this clonotype. The chain uses TRBV9 and TRBJ2-7; the match to TRBD1 covers 9 bases. The CDR3 contains 15 residues. J was trimmed by 2 bases and V by 4 bases; bases with no gene match: 7. The germline V gene encodes CDR1 SGDLS and CDR2 YYNGEE. The CDR3 DNA sequence: TGTGCCAGCAGCCCACGGACAGGGGATACCTACGAGCAGTACTTC. This codes for CASSPRTGDTYEQYF.

This clonotype has ten or more counts. V is TRBV6-1 and J is TRBJ2-7; D gene uncertain. V lost 10 bases, J lost 3 bases, and 16 bases lay in between. Germline CDR1 is MNHNS and CDR2 is SASEGT. This CDR3 is 13 amino acids long. CDR3 region: CATSDPVLYEQYF. Written as DNA, the CDR3 is TGTGCCACGTCAGACCCTGTCCTCTACGAGCAGTACTTC.

With regard to this clonotype: A much larger clone lies one base from this, so it may be a read error. This chain links TRBV5-1 with TRBJ1-2; D perhaps matches TRBD1 (6 bases). The CDR3 has 13 amino acids. Germline-derived CDR1 and CDR2 are SGHRS and YFSETQ. Trimming removed 0 bases from V and 6 bases from J, with 9 bases in between. CDR3 loop: CASSLEPGDGYTF. In nucleotides, the CDR3 is TGCGCCAGCAGCTTGGAGCCAGGGGATGGCTACACCTTC.

In its sample, this clonotype was seen many times. V and J are TRBV6-1 and TRBJ1-2; D unresolved. Looked up from germline, CDR1 is MNHNS and CDR2 is SASEGT. V was trimmed by 1 base and J by 0 bases, leaving 9 bases between them. The length of the CDR3 is 15 residues. The chain's CDR3 is CASSEEDGANYGYTF. The CDR3 nucleotides read TGTGCCAGCAGTGAAGAGGACGGAGCTAACTATGGCTACACCTTC.

This clonotype has just a few counts. The junction does not match germline at one end; this may be a read error. The gene calls are TRBV7-6 and TRBJ1-5, with D unresolved. The germline CDR1 and CDR2 sequences are SGHVS and FNYEAQ. The CDR3 is 14 residues long. CDR3 protein: CASSLELAREPQHF. CDR3 coding DNA: TGTGCCAGCAGCTTAGAACTGGCCCGGGAGCCTCAGCATTTT. Combining the CDR3 with reference TRBV7-6 and TRBJ1-5 gives the whole variable domain GAGVSQSPRYKVTKRGQDVALRCDPISGHVSLYWYRQALGQGPEFLTYFNYEAQQDKSGLPNDRFSAERPEGSISTLTIQRTEQRDSAMYRCASSLELAREPQHFGDGTRLSIL.

This clonotype occurred many times. This chain uses TRBV28 with TRBJ1-2; D not resolved. The germline V gene has CDR1 MDHEN and CDR2 SYDVKM. There are 12 residues in the CDR3. Trimming left V 7 bases short and J 8 bases short, with 14 bases between. The CDR3 region is CASTLWGSGYTF. The CDR3 DNA follows: TGTGCCAGCACCCTTTGGGGATCGGGCTACACCTTC.

The chain combines TRBV14 with TRBJ1-1; a possible D gene is TRBD1 (5 bases). The CDR3 extends over 15 amino acids. Germline CDR1 is SGHDN and CDR2 is FVKESK. The V end lost 3 bases, the J end lost 1 base, and 12 bases lay between the germline ends. The CDR3, as DNA: TGTGCCAGCAGCCACTACGGACACACGAACACTGAAGCTTTCTTT. Residues: CASSHYGHTNTEAFF.

This clonotype was observed many times. The chain is built from TRBV7-2 and TRBJ2-7, with 8 bases matching TRBD1. In germline, CDR1 is SGHTA, CDR2 FQGNSA. V shed 5 bases and J 2 bases; nucleotides not matched to a gene: 8. The CDR3 length is 15 residues. The CDR3 is CASSPDRGETYEQYF. CDR3 in DNA: TGTGCCAGCAGCCCTGACAGGGGCGAAACCTACGAGCAGTACTTC.

This clonotype was seen ten or more times. J is TRBJ1-2 and V is TRBV7-8; D not certain. The CDR3 consists of 14 residues. V was cut by 1 base and J by 4 bases, with 10 bases left in between. The germline CDR1 and CDR2 sequences are SGHVS and FQNEAQ. The CDR3: CASSLGQASYGYTF. The CDR3 DNA reads as TGTGCCAGCAGCTTAGGTCAGGCTAGCTATGGCTACACCTTC.

This clonotype was detected ten times or more. The chain has TRBV19 and TRBJ2-4, with D tentatively TRBD1 (6 bases). Per the germline V gene, CDR1 is LNHDA and CDR2 is SQIVND (reference sequence). The CDR3 is 15 amino acids. V shed 4 bases and J shed 0 bases, with 10 bases lying between them. The CDR3 reads CASSKGQLAKNIQYF. For the CDR3, the DNA is TGTGCCAGTAGTAAAGGACAGCTAGCCAAAAACATTCAGTACTTC.

The chain employs TRBV7-8 and TRBJ1-5, with unresolved D. CDR1 is SGHVS, CDR2 FQNEAQ, per germline. CDR3 length equals 16 residues. V gave up 0 bases and J gave up 5 bases, with 14 bases separating them. CDR3 sequence: CASSLAKEPQDQPQHF. Here the CDR3 DNA reads TGTGCCAGCAGCTTAGCGAAGGAACCGCAGGATCAGCCCCAGCATTTT. The full variable domain, completed using reference TRBV7-8 and TRBJ1-5, is GAGVSQSPRYKVAKRGQDVALRCDPISGHVSLFWYQQALGQGPEFLTYFQNEAQLDKSGLPSDRFFAERPEGSVSTLKIQRTQQEDSAVYLCASSLAKEPQDQPQHFGDGTRLSIL.

This clonotype was observed at least ten times. The chain uses TRBV20-1 and TRBJ2-7; 8 nucleotides line up with TRBD2. V lost 0 bases to trimming and J lost 2 bases; unmatched junction nucleotides: 9. Germline V CDR1 and CDR2: DFQATT, SNEGSKA (reference sequence). The length of the CDR3 is 16 residues. The CDR3 bases are TGCAGTGCTAGAGACCTCGTTAGCGGGACTGCCTACGAGCAGTACTTC. This codes for CSARDLVSGTAYEQYF.

This clonotype was seen many times. V and J are TRBV20-1 and TRBJ1-2, with D perhaps TRBD1 (6 bases). This CDR3 region has 14 residues. Germline values: CDR1 DFQATT, CDR2 SNEGSKA (reference sequence). V was pared by 6 bases and J by 2 bases, with 16 bases between. In DNA form, the CDR3 reads TGCAGTGCCTCTACAGGGTTGGGGAACTATGGCTACACCTTC. Protein: CSASTGLGNYGYTF.

This clonotype was seen once. The rearrangement uses TRBV6-1 and TRBJ1-1; unclear D gene. The length of the CDR3 is 14 residues. Per germline, CDR1 MNHNS and CDR2 SASEGT. V lost 7 bases, J lost 0 bases, and 12 bases lay in between. CDR3 loop: CASTPPGMNTEAFF. CDR3 DNA: TGTGCCAGCACACCGCCGGGCATGAACACTGAAGCTTTCTTT.

The table lists this clonotype with a few counts. This chain connects TRBV12-3 or TRBV12-4 to TRBJ2-2; 9 bases align to TRBD1. The CDR3 loop spans 21 amino acids. Losses at the gene ends were 3 bases for V and 6 bases for J; bases not matched to a gene: 23. The CDR3 bases are TGTGCCAGCAGTTTCCCGCCCGTCAATCTACAGGGGGCGCCGGTACCCGGGGAGCTGTTTTTT. This gives the protein CASSFPPVNLQGAPVPGELFF.

At least ten counts were recorded for this clonotype. The chain uses TRBV6-1 and TRBJ2-7; D not certain. Looked up from germline, CDR1 is MNHNS and CDR2 is SASEGT. The CDR3 contains 12 residues. V was shortened by 8 bases and J by 3 bases, with 11 bases between the two germline ends. DNA for the CDR3: TGTGCCAGCGGCGAAGCTTACTACGAGCAGTACTTC. It translates to CASGEAYYEQYF.

In this sample, this clonotype turned up many times. The chain uses TRBV13 and TRBJ2-5, with D hard to call. Germline loops: CDR1 PRHDT, CDR2 FYEKMQ (reference sequence). The CDR3 is 16 amino acids. V was clipped by 5 bases and J by 5 bases, with 21 bases between them. The CDR3 region is CASSLNRQASGETQYF. The CDR3 nucleotides are TGTGCCAGCAGCCTTAATCGTCAGGCGTCGGGTGAGACCCAGTACTTC.

The rearrangement links TRBV28 to TRBJ2-5, with 11 positions matching TRBD1. Germline-derived CDR1 and CDR2 are MDHEN and SYDVKM. V dropped 4 bases and J dropped 4; count of bases not matched to a gene: 14. This CDR3 spans 18 amino acids. This chain's CDR3 is CASSSTNAGTGGRETQYF. CDR3 bases: TGTGCCAGCAGTTCGACAAACGCCGGGACAGGGGGACGAGAGACCCAGTACTTC. Drawing the rest from reference TRBV28 and TRBJ2-5, the complete variable domain is DVKVTQSSRYLVKRTGEKVFLECVQDMDHENMFWYRQDPGLGLRLIYFSYDVKMKEKGDIPEGYSVSREKKERFSLILESASTNQTSMYLCASSSTNAGTGGRETQYFGPGTRLLVL.

This clonotype was counted many times. The rearrangement links TRBV6-5 to TRBJ2-7; D uncertain. V gave up 2 bases and J gave up 0 bases, with 11 bases separating them. The CDR3 runs 15 residues. Germline V lookup: CDR1 MNHEY, CDR2 SVGAGI. For the CDR3, the DNA is TGTGCCAGCAGTTACCAGCGCCTGAGCTCCTACGAGCAGTACTTC. Encoded protein: CASSYQRLSSYEQYF.

This clonotype came up many times. The genes are TRBV7-9 and TRBJ1-6; D remains ambiguous. Germline loops: CDR1 SEHNR, CDR2 FQNEAQ (reference sequence). The CDR3 totals 16 residues. The germline V and J ends were trimmed by 3 bases and 4 bases, with 13 bases remaining between them. The CDR3 spells CASSFRTFSYNSPLHF. CDR3 DNA sequence: TGTGCCAGCAGCTTTCGGACCTTCTCATATAATTCACCCCTCCACTTT.

This clonotype showed up many times. This chain links TRBV5-5 with TRBJ2-7; 7 positions agree with TRBD1. Germline V gene sequence: CDR1 SGHKS, CDR2 YYEKEE (reference sequence). The V gene end was trimmed by 6 bases and the J gene end by 2 bases; junction bases not matched to a gene: 11. The CDR3 covers 15 residues. DNA for the CDR3: TGTGCCAGCAACACAGGGGTTACCCCCCCCTACGAGCAGTACTTC. The encoded protein is CASNTGVTPPYEQYF.